The 4 T cell receptor beta chains reported below all come from one sample, sequenced in a study of blood T cell repertoires in COVID-19. Here immunoSEQ multiplex PCR was the method, and the copy in TCRdb shows in-frame clones only, minus some. Found here are 120,000 or so clones, about 83% of them singletons; the top ten hold roughly 5.5%. Material for sequencing was peripheral blood. These receptor sequences come from a man older than 75 with active or convalescent COVID-19.

The chain uses TRBV20-1 and TRBJ2-3; TRBD2 matches 10 bases. The germline CDR1 and CDR2 sequences are DFQATT and SNEGSKA (reference sequence). The length of the CDR3 is 17 residues. With V trimmed by 3 bases and J by 2 bases, 11 bases remained unmatched. CDR3 loop: CSASPSGGAGPTDTQYF. Written as DNA, the CDR3 is TGCAGTGCTAGTCCCAGCGGGGGGGCCGGTCCCACAGATACGCAGTATTTT.

The rearrangement links TRBV6-2 or TRBV6-3 to TRBJ2-2; D is ambiguous. Germline CDR1 and CDR2: MNHEY and SVGEGT. Trimming left V 5 bases short and J 4 bases short, with 5 bases between. This CDR3 has 12 residues. The CDR3 spells CASSHSTGELFF. The CDR3 bases are TGTGCCAGCAGTCACAGCACCGGGGAGCTGTTTTTT.

A single count supports this clone. The J gene is TRBJ2-6, the V gene TRBV27; D ambiguous. The CDR3 totals 15 residues. Per germline, CDR1 MNHEY and CDR2 SMNVEV (reference sequence). The V end lost 5 bases, the J end lost 1 base, and 9 bases lay between the germline ends. This chain's CDR3 is CASSPLGSGANVLTF. The DNA of the CDR3 is TGTGCCAGCAGTCCCCTCGGGTCTGGGGCCAACGTCCTGACTTTC.

This sequence joins TRBV7-2 and TRBJ1-5; D is ambiguous. Germline assignment: CDR1 SGHTA and CDR2 FQGNSA. V dropped 5 bases and J dropped 7 bases, with 18 bases sitting between them. This CDR3 is 15 amino acids long. The CDR3 DNA is TGTGCCAGCAGCCCCGGCGGGGTCCCTGGGCAGCCCCAGCATTTT. Translation gives CASSPGGVPGQPQHF.